The 9 T cell receptor beta chains reported below all come from one sample, sequenced in a study of cytotoxic CD8 clonotypes in ibrutinib-treated CLL. Libraries were prepared by immunoSEQ multiplex PCR; TCRdb keeps only in-frame clonotypes and omits some of them. The table lists about 150,000 clones, 79% of them singletons. Sequenced material: PBMCs, taken after 12 months of ibrutinib treatment. Receptors originate from a human donor with chronic lymphocytic leukemia.

This chain connects TRBV7-3 to TRBJ2-1, with 8 bases fitting TRBD1. CDR3 length equals 13 residues. CDR1 SGHTA and CDR2 FQGTGA come from the germline V gene. The J segment lost 5 bases and the V segment lost 4 bases, leaving 1 base of the junction unmatched. The CDR3 here is CASSSTGDNEQFF. The CDR3 coding sequence is TGTGCCAGCAGCTCGACAGGGGACAATGAGCAGTTCTTC.

This rearrangement joins TRBV5-4 to TRBJ2-3; D tentatively fits TRBD1 or TRBD2 (6 bases each). Trimming took off 4 bases at V and 1 base at J, with 10 bases between the two ends. There are 14 residues in the CDR3. Germline assignment: CDR1 SGHNT and CDR2 YYREEE (reference sequence). CDR3 amino acids: CASSRRGGTDTQYF. Here the CDR3 DNA reads TGTGCCAGCAGCCGAAGGGGGGGCACAGATACGCAGTATTTT.

This clone was counted between two and nine times. The rearrangement links TRBV2 to TRBJ2-5, with TRBD1 as a possible D gene (6 bases). Germline CDR1 SNHLY, CDR2 FYNNEI. V was cut by 1 base and J by 3 bases, with 9 bases left in between. The CDR3 is made up of 14 amino acids. DNA of the CDR3: TGTGCCAGCAGTGAAGGAGGGGGTAAAGAGACCCAGTACTTC. Translating gives CASSEGGGKETQYF.

The V and J genes are TRBV5-1 and TRBJ1-2, with D possibly matching TRBD1 (6 bases). From germline, CDR1 is SGHRS and CDR2 YFSETQ. The CDR3 is made up of 13 amino acids. V lost 6 bases and J lost 7, with 16 bases in between. The CDR3 reads CASTVEGEGGYTF. CDR3 sequence (DNA): TGCGCCAGCACCGTGGAGGGGGAGGGTGGCTACACCTTC.

The V call is TRBV7-9, the J call TRBJ1-3; D is unresolved. V shed 2 bases and J shed 2 bases, with 7 bases lying between them. The CDR3 contains 14 residues. Per germline, CDR1 SEHNR and CDR2 FQNEAQ (reference sequence). The CDR3 protein is CASSLWGTGNTIYF. In nucleotides, the CDR3 is TGTGCCAGCAGCTTATGGGGAACTGGAAACACCATATATTTT.

A few counts support this clone. J is TRBJ1-5 and V is TRBV10-3, with D unresolved. The V end was cut by 8 bases, the J end by 7 bases, with 3 bases between. Germline V CDR1 and CDR2: ENHRY, SYGVKD. The CDR3 has 9 amino acids. The CDR3 nucleotides read TGTGCCATCGGCCAGCCCCAGCATTTT. This codes for CAIGQPQHF.

The chain has TRBV6-1 and TRBJ2-2; TRBD2 might be the D (5 bases). The CDR3 spans 14 residues. Germline CDR1 MNHNS, CDR2 SASEGT. The V gene lost 5 bases and the J gene lost 4 bases, with 11 bases spanning the gap. The CDR3 loop is CASSKSRVTGELFF. CDR3 DNA sequence: TGTGCCAGCAGTAAGTCGAGGGTCACCGGGGAGCTGTTTTTT.

V and J are TRBV7-2 and TRBJ1-2, with TRBD1 matching 7 bases. Germline CDR1 SGHTA, CDR2 FQGNSA. The ends lost 5 bases at V and 3 bases at J; junction bases unmatched: 6. This CDR3 comprises 14 residues. The CDR3 bases are TGTGCCAGCAGCCAAGTCCAGGGGGACTATGGCTACACCTTC. Its translation: CASSQVQGDYGYTF.

CDR3 sequence: CASSQAGRVDTGELFF. The CDR3 DNA follows: TGTGCCAGCAGCCAAGCCGGGAGAGTGGACACCGGGGAGCTGTTTTTT. The chain recombines TRBV4-2 with TRBJ2-2; tentatively, D is TRBD2 (6 bases). Germline V gives CDR1 LGHNA, CDR2 YNFKEQ. The CDR3 covers 16 residues. Trimming stripped 1 base from V and 3 bases from J, with 12 bases between.